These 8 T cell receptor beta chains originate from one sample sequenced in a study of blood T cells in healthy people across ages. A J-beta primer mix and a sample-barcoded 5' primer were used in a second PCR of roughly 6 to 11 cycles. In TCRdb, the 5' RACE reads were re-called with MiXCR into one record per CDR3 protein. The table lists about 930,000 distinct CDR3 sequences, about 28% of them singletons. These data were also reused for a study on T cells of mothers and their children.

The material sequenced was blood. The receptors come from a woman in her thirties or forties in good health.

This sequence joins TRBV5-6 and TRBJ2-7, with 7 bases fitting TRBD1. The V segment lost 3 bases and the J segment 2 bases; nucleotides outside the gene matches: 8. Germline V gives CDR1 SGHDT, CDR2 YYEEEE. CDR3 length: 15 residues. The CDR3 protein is CASSSMDRSTYEQYF. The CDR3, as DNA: TGTGCCAGCAGCTCGATGGACAGGTCTACCTACGAGCAGTACTTC. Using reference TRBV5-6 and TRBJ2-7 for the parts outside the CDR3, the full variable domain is DAGVTQSPTHLIKTRGQQVTLRCSPKSGHDTVSWYQQALGQGPQFIFQYYEEEERQRGNFPDRFSGHQFPNYSSELNVNALLLGDSALYLCASSSMDRSTYEQYFGPGTRLTVT.

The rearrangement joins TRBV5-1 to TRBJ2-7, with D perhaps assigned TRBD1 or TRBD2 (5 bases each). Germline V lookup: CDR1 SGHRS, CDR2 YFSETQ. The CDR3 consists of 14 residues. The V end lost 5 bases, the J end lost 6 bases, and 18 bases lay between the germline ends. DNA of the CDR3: TGCGCCAGCAGATTACGGGACGGGGCCATCGAGCAGTACTTC. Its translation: CASRLRDGAIEQYF. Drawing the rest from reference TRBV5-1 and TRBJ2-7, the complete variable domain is KAGVTQTPRYLIKTRGQQVTLSCSPISGHRSVSWYQQTPGQGLQFLFEYFSETQRNKGNFPGRFSGRQFSNSRSEMNVSTLELGDSALYLCASRLRDGAIEQYFGPGTRLTVT.

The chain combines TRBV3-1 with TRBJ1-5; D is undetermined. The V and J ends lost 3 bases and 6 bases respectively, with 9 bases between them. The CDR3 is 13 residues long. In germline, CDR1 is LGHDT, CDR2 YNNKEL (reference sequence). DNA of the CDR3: TGTGCCAGCAGCCAGGGTGGGAGTCAGCCCCAGCATTTT. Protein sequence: CASSQGGSQPQHF.

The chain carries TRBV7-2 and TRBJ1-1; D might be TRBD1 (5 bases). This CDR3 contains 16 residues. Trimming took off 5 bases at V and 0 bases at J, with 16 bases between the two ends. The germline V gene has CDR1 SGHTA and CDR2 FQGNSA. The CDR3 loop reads CASSPRRGPMNTEAFF. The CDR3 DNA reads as TGTGCCAGCAGCCCACGACGGGGACCTATGAACACTGAAGCTTTCTTT.

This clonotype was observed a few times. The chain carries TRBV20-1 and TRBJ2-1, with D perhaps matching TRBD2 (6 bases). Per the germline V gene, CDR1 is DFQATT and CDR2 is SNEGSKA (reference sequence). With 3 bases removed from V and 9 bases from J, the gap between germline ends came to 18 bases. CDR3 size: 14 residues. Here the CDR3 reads CSASKAGSFGEQFF. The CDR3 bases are TGCAGTGCTAGTAAGGCGGGGAGTTTTGGTGAGCAGTTCTTC.

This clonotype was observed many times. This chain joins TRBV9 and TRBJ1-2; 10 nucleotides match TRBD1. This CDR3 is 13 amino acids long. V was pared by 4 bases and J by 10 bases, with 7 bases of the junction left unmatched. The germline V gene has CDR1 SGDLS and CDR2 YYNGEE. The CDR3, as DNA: TGTGCCAGCAGCCCACCCGGGACAGGGGACTACACCTTC. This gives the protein CASSPPGTGDYTF.

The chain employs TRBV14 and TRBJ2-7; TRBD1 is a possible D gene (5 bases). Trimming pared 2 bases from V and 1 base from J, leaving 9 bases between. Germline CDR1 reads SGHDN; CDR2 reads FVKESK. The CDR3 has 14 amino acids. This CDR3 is CASSQSQVSYEQYF. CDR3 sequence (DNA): TGTGCCAGCAGCCAATCACAGGTATCCTACGAGCAGTACTTC. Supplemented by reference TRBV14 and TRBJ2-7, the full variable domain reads EAGVTQFPSHSVIEKGQTVTLRCDPISGHDNLYWYRRVMGKEIKFLLHFVKESKQDESGMPNNRFLAERTGGTYSTLKVQPAELEDSGVYFCASSQSQVSYEQYFGPGTRLTVT.

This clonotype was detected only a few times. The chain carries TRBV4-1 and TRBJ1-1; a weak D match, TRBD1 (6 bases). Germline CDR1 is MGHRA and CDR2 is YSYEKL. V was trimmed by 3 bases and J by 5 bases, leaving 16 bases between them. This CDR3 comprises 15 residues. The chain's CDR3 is CASSQSLQGWTEAFF. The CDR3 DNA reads TGCGCCAGCAGCCAGTCCTTACAGGGATGGACTGAAGCTTTCTTT.